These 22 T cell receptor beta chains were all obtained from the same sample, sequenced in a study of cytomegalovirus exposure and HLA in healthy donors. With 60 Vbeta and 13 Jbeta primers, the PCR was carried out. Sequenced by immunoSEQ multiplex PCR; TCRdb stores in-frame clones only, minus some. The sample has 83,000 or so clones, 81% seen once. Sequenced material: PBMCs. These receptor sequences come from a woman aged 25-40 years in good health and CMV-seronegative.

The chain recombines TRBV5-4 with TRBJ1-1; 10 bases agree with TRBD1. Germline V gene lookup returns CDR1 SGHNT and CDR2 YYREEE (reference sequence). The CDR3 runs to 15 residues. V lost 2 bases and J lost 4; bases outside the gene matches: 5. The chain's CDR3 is CASSFRQGASTEAFF. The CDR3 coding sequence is TGTGCCAGCAGCTTTAGACAGGGGGCTAGCACTGAAGCTTTCTTT.

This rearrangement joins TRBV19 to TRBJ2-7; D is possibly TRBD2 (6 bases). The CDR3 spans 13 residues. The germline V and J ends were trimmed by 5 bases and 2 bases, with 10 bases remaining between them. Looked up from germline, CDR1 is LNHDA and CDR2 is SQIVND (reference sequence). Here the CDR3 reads CASSAGLPYEQYF. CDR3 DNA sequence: TGTGCCAGTAGTGCGGGACTCCCCTACGAGCAGTACTTC.

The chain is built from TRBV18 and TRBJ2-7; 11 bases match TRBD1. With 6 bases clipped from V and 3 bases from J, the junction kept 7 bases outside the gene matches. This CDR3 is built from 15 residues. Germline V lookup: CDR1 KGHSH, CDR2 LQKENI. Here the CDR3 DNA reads TGTGCCAGCTCCCAGGGACAGGGGGTAGGCTACGAGCAGTACTTC. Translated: CASSQGQGVGYEQYF. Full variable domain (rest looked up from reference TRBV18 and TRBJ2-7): NAGVMQNPRHLVRRRGQEARLRCSPMKGHSHVYWYRQLPEEGLKFMVYLQKENIIDESGMPKERFSAEFPKEGPSILRIQQVVRGDSAAYFCASSQGQGVGYEQYFGPGTRLTVT.

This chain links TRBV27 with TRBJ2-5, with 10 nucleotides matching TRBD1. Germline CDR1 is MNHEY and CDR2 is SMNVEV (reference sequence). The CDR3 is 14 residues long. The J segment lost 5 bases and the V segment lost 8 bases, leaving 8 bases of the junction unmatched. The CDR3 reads CASSWTGGLETQYF. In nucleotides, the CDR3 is TGTGCCAGCTCCTGGACAGGGGGTCTGGAGACCCAGTACTTC.

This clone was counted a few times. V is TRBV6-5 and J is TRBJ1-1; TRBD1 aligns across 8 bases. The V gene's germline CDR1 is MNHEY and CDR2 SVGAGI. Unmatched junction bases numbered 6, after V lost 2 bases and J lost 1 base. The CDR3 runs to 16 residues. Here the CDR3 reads CASSYPLGTGNTEAFF. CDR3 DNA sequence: TGTGCCAGCAGTTACCCCTTAGGGACAGGGAACACTGAAGCTTTCTTT.

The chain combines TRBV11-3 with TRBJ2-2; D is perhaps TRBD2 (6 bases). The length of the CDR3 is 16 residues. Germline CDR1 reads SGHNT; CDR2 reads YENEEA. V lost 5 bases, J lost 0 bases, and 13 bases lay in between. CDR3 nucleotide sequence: TGTGCCAGCAGCCCCCTCGGGGGTACGAACACCGGGGAGCTGTTTTTT. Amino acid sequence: CASSPLGGTNTGELFF.

The CDR3 nucleotides read TGCGCCAGCAGCTTGGGTCTTACTAGCGGGAGCTCCTACAATGAGCAGTTCTTC. Protein product: CASSLGLTSGSSYNEQFF. The rearrangement joins TRBV5-1 to TRBJ2-1, with 11 bases that match TRBD2. Trimming at V came to 0 bases and at J to 0 bases, leaving 5 bases not matched to a gene. CDR1 and CDR2 (germline): SGHRS, YFSETQ. The CDR3 has 18 residues.

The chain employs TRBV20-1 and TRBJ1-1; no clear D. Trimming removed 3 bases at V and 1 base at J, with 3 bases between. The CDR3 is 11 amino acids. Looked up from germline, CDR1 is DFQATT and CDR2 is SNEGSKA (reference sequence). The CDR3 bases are TGCAGTGCTAGGGCGAACACTGAAGCTTTCTTT. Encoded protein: CSARANTEAFF.

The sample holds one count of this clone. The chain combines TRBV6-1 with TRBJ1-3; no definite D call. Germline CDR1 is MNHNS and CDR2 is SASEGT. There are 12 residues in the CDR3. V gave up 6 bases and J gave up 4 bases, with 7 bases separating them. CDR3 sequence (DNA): TGTGCCAGCAGCTTCGCGGGAAACACCATATATTTT. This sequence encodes CASSFAGNTIYF.

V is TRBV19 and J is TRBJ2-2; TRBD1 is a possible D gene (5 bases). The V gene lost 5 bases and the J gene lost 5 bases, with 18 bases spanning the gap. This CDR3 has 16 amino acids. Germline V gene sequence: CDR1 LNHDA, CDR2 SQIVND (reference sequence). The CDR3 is CASSGGGQGWTGELFF. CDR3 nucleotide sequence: TGTGCCAGTAGTGGCGGCGGTCAGGGTTGGACCGGGGAGCTGTTTTTT.

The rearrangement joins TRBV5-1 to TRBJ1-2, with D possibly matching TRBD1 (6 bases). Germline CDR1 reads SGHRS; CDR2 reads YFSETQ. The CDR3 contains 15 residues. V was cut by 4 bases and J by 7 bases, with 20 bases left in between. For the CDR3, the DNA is TGCGCCAGCAGCCAGGACAGCAGGACCCCCTTTGGCTACACCTTC. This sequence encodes CASSQDSRTPFGYTF.

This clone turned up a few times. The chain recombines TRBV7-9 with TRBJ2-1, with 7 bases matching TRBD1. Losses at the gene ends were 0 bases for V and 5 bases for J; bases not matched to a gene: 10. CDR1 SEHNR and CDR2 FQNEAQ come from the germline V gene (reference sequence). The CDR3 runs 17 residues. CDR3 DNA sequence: TGTGCCAGCAGCTTAGCAGAAGGGGGCGCGATTGACAATGAGCAGTTCTTC. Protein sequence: CASSLAEGGAIDNEQFF. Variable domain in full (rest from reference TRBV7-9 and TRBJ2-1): DTGVSQNPRHKITKRGQNVTFRCDPISEHNRLYWYRQTLGQGPEFLTYFQNEAQLEKSRLLSDRFSAERPKGSFSTLEIQRTEQGDSAMYLCASSLAEGGAIDNEQFFGPGTRLTVL.

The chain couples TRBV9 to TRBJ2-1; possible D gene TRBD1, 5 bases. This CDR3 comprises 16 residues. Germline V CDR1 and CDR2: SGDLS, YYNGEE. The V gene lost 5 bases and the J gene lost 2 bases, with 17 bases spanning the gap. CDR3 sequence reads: CASRVDSLGPYNEQFF. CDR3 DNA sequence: TGTGCCAGCAGGGTCGACAGCCTAGGTCCCTACAATGAGCAGTTCTTC. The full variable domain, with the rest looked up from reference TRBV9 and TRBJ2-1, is DSGVTQTPKHLITATGQRVTLRCSPRSGDLSVYWYQQSLDQGLQFLIQYYNGEERAKGNILERFSAQQFPDLHSELNLSSLELGDSALYFCASRVDSLGPYNEQFFGPGTRLTVL.

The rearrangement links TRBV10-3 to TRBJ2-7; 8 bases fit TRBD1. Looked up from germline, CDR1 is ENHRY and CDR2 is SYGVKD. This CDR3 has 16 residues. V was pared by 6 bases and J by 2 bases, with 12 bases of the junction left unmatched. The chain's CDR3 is CAISRRGTGLTYEQYF. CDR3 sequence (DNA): TGTGCCATCAGCAGAAGGGGGACAGGACTTACCTACGAGCAGTACTTC.

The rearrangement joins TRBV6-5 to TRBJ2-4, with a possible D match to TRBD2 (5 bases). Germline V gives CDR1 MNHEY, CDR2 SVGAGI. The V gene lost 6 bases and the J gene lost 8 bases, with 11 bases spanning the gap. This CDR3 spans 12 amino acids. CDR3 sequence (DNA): TGTGCCAGCAGGGGCCCCGGGGACATTCAGTACTTC. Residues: CASRGPGDIQYF.

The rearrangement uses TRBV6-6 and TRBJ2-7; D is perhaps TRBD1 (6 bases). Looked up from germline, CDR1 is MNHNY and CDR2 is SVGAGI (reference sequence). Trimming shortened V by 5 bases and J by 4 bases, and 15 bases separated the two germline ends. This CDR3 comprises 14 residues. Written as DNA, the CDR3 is TGTGCCAGCAGTCACAGGGAAATCGTTTACGAGCAGTACTTC. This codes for CASSHREIVYEQYF.

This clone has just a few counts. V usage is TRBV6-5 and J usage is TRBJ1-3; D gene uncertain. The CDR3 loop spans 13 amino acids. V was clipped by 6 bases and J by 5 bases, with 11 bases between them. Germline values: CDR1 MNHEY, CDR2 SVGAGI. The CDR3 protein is CASRQDFRNTIYF. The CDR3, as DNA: TGTGCCAGCAGGCAGGACTTTAGAAACACCATATATTTT.

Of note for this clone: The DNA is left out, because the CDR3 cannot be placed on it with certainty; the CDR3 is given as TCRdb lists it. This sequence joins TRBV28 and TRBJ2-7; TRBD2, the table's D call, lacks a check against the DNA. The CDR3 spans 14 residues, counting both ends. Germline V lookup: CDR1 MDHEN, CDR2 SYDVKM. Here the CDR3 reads CASSSSGLSYEQYF.

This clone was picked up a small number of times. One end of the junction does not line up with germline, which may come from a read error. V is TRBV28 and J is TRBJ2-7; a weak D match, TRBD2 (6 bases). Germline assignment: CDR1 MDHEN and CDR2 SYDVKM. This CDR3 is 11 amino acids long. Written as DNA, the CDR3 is TGTGCCAGCAGTTTATTCGGGGGTAGGGACTTC. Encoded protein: CASSLFGGRDF. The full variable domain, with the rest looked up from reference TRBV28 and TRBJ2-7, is DVKVTQSSRYLVKRTGEKVFLECVQDMDHENMFWYRQDPGLGLRLIYFSYDVKMKEKGDIPEGYSVSREKKERFSLILESASTNQTSMYLCASSLFGGRDFGPGTRLTVT.

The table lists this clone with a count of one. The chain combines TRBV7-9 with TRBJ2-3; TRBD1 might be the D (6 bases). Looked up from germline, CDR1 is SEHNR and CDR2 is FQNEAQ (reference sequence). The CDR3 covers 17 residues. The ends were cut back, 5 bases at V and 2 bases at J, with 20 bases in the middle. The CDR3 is CASSGGRTETLTDTQYF. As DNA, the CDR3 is TGTGCCAGCAGCGGGGGCAGGACGGAGACACTCACAGATACGCAGTATTTT. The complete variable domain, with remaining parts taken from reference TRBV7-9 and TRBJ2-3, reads DTGVSQNPRHKITKRGQNVTFRCDPISEHNRLYWYRQTLGQGPEFLTYFQNEAQLEKSRLLSDRFSAERPKGSFSTLEIQRTEQGDSAMYLCASSGGRTETLTDTQYFGPGTRLTVL.

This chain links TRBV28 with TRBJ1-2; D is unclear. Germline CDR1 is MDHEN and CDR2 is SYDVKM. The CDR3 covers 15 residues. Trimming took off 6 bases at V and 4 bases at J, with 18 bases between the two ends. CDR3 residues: CASSHGGSRSYGYTF. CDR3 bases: TGTGCCAGCAGCCACGGAGGCAGCAGATCCTATGGCTACACCTTC.

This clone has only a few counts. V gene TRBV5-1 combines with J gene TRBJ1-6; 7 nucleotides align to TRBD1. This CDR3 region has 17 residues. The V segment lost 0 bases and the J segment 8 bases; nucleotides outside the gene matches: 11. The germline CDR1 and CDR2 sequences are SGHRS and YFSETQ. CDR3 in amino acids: CASSLDRGTEDDSPLHF. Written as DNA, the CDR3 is TGCGCCAGCAGCTTGGACAGAGGGACAGAGGATGATTCACCCCTCCACTTT.